Sequencing of this T cell receptor beta chain was carried out in a study of blood T cells in healthy people across ages. The CDR3 spans 17 residues. The V and J ends lost 5 bases and 2 bases, in that order; junction bases with no gene match: 12. The second PCR ran roughly 7 to 11 cycles with a sample-barcoded 5' primer and J-beta primers. TCRdb used MiXCR to reprocess the 5' RACE reads, holding one entry per CDR3 protein. The profile shows 1.5 million to 2 million distinct CDR3 sequences, 28% of them singletons. Sample: blood. This chain joins TRBV12-3 or TRBV12-4 and TRBJ1-2; 9 bases map to TRBD1. The clonotype comes from a woman younger than 45 in good health. The CDR3 spells CASSPHRGLTSNYGYTF. The CDR3 DNA sequence: TGTGCCAGCAGTCCACACAGGGGGCTGACCTCAAACTATGGCTACACCTTC.